The rows below give T cell receptor beta chains drawn from one sample of a study of blood T cell repertoires in COVID-19. Sequencing used immunoSEQ multiplex PCR; TCRdb keeps in-frame clones, though not all of them. The table shows roughly 110,000 clones, with about 85% occurring only once. The specimen was peripheral blood. The receptors shown here come from a man in his forties or fifties with acute or convalescent COVID-19. Both conserved end residues are part of each CDR3. The D gene is left open where the match is weak. A clone size is listed for some rows: how often the clone was seen (once, few, many), or a class if it is expanded.

length	D	size	J	V	DNA	CDR3
12	TRBD1	once	TRBJ1-1	TRBV6-5	TGTGCCGTAGCCCAGGGGGCCACTGAAGCTTTCTTT	CAVAQGATEAFF
13	.	.	TRBJ1-3	TRBV5-1	TGCGCCAGCAGCTTGGCTCACGGAGACACCATATATTTT	CASSLAHGDTIYF
14	.	.	TRBJ2-7	TRBV11-1	TGTGCCAGCACCAGCGCCTCCCAGATCTACGAGCAGTACTTC	CASTSASQIYEQYF
17	TRBD2	.	TRBJ2-1	TRBV18	TGTGCCAGCTCACCACTCCCTAGCGGGGGGTCTTACAATGAGCAGTTCTTC	CASSPLPSGGSYNEQFF
15	TRBD1	.	TRBJ2-2	TRBV19	TGTGCCAGTCGCAAAGACAGGGCGAACACCGGGGAGCTGTTTTTT	CASRKDRANTGELFF
13	.	.	TRBJ2-2	TRBV14	TGTGCCAGCAGCCAAGTAAGGGGGAAGGAGCTGTTTTTT	CASSQVRGKELFF
15	TRBD2	.	TRBJ2-3	TRBV5-1	TGCGCCAGCTCCGTTAGCGGGGGGAGAACAGATACGCAGTATTTT	CASSVSGGRTDTQYF
15	.	once	TRBJ2-3	TRBV7-3	TGTGCCAGCAGCCGTTACATACAGGGCACAGATACGCAGTATTTT	CASSRYIQGTDTQYF
13	TRBD1	.	TRBJ1-5	TRBV19	TGTGCCAGTAGTATAAGGTGGCGGGACAGAGCAAATTTT	CASSIRWRDRANF
14	TRBD1	.	TRBJ1-6	TRBV9	TGTGCCAGCAGCGCGGACAGGGGACGCTCACCCCTCCACTTT	CASSADRGRSPLHF
16	TRBD1	once	TRBJ1-2	TRBV5-6	TGTGCCAGCAGCTTGGATTCGACAGGGGGCATCGGGAGCTACACCTTC	CASSLDSTGGIGSYTF
13	.	.	TRBJ1-1	TRBV28	TGTGCCAGCAGTTCGATCGACAGGTATGAAGCTTTCTTT	CASSSIDRYEAFF
15	TRBD2	.	TRBJ2-5	TRBV6-5	TGTGCCAGCAGCCCAGGGCTAGCGGGGGCAGAGACCCAGTACTTC	CASSPGLAGAETQYF
15	TRBD1	.	TRBJ1-1	TRBV2	TGTGCCAGCAGTGAGGGACAGGGGGCGAGCACTGAAGCTTTCTTT	CASSEGQGASTEAFF
13	TRBD1	few	TRBJ1-2	TRBV7-9	TGTGCCAGCAGCGACGGACAGGGCAATGGCTACACCTTC	CASSDGQGNGYTF
15	.	.	TRBJ2-1	TRBV4-1	TGCGCCAGCAGCCAAGACGGGACTCTCTACAATGAGCAGTTCTTC	CASSQDGTLYNEQFF